The 9 T cell receptor beta chains given below trace back to one sample, sequenced in a study of cytomegalovirus exposure and HLA in healthy donors. The PCR made use of 60 Vbeta and 13 Jbeta primers. Clones were read by immunoSEQ multiplex PCR, and TCRdb kept only the in-frame ones, dropping some. The sample contains 65,000 to 85,000 clones, around 80% of which appear only once. Material for sequencing was PBMCs. Receptors originate from a man aged 50-60 years in good health and CMV-seropositive.

This clone has a handful of counts. The chain employs TRBV6-5 and TRBJ2-7; 7 bases match TRBD1. Germline V gene lookup returns CDR1 MNHEY and CDR2 SVGAGI. The CDR3 extends over 12 amino acids. J gave up 2 bases and V 6 bases, and 1 base lay outside the gene matches. The CDR3: CASRGQTYEQYF. CDR3 coding DNA: TGTGCCAGCAGGGGACAGACCTACGAGCAGTACTTC.

This chain connects TRBV5-5 to TRBJ2-7; no reliable D call. The CDR3 consists of 14 residues. In germline, CDR1 is SGHKS, CDR2 YYEKEE (reference sequence). The ends were cut back, 1 base at V and 2 bases at J, with 10 bases in the middle. The CDR3 protein is CASSLRYRTYEQYF. The CDR3 DNA reads as TGTGCCAGCAGCTTGCGTTACAGAACCTACGAGCAGTACTTC.

In regard to this clone: Other DNA sequences within the sample encode an identical CDR3. The V and J genes are TRBV7-2 and TRBJ1-2, with 9 bases that match TRBD1. The CDR3 spans 14 residues. Germline-derived CDR1 and CDR2 are SGHTA and FQGNSA. Trimming cost V 11 bases and J 8 bases; bases outside gene matches: 15. CDR3 sequence (DNA): TGTGCCGGGTCCCGGTCCGGGACAGGGTCGGGCTACACCTTC. Translation gives CAGSRSGTGSGYTF.

This chain links TRBV6-6 with TRBJ1-5; 9 nucleotides agree with TRBD1. The CDR3 is made up of 14 amino acids. V was clipped by 10 bases and J by 4 bases; unmatched bases: 8. Looked up from germline, CDR1 is MNHNY and CDR2 is SVGAGI (reference sequence). CDR3 DNA: TGTGCCACCTCGGGACAGGGTCGTAATCAGCCCCAGCATTTT. It yields the protein CATSGQGRNQPQHF.

The V and J genes are TRBV5-6 and TRBJ1-2; D call uncertain. The CDR3 sequence is 15 residues long. Trimming took off 0 bases at V and 3 bases at J, with 12 bases between the two ends. Germline V gives CDR1 SGHDT, CDR2 YYEEEE. CDR3 amino acids: CASSLAPTGDYGYTF. The CDR3 DNA is TGTGCCAGCAGCTTGGCCCCGACGGGAGACTATGGCTACACCTTC.

J is TRBJ1-1 and V is TRBV7-6; D possibly corresponds to TRBD1 (5 bases). This CDR3 has 15 amino acids. Germline V gene lookup returns CDR1 SGHVS and CDR2 FNYEAQ. V gave up 6 bases and J gave up 1 base, with 15 bases separating them. In DNA form, the CDR3 reads TGTGCCAGCAGTCAATTCCAGGGCGGGAACACTGAAGCTTTCTTT. The encoded protein is CASSQFQGGNTEAFF.

The chain is built from TRBV27 and TRBJ2-2; tentatively, D is TRBD1 (6 bases). The V end was cut by 3 bases, the J end by 4 bases, with 9 bases between. Germline CDR1 is MNHEY and CDR2 is SMNVEV (reference sequence). CDR3 size: 14 residues. The CDR3 is CASSFQDSTGELFF. The CDR3 DNA sequence: TGTGCCAGCAGTTTCCAGGACAGCACCGGGGAGCTGTTTTTT.

This chain joins TRBV12-5 and TRBJ2-5; D is possibly TRBD1 (6 bases). The germline V gene has CDR1 LGHNT and CDR2 FRNRAP. The CDR3 runs to 13 residues. Deletions cut 7 bases from V and 3 bases from J, with 12 bases between. The CDR3 nucleotides read TGTGCTAGTGCCTCCAGGGGTAAAGAGACCCAGTACTTC. This encodes CASASRGKETQYF.

In DNA form, the CDR3 reads TGCGCCAGCAGCTTGGAGCCGGTAGTTGATACGCAGTATTTT. It encodes CASSLEPVVDTQYF. The gene calls are TRBV5-1 and TRBJ2-3; no definite D call. V gave up 0 bases and J gave up 6 bases, with 11 bases separating them. The CDR3 sequence is 14 residues long. Germline CDR1 SGHRS, CDR2 YFSETQ.